The 5 T cell receptor beta chains presented below share a single source sample, sequenced in a study of shared clonotypes between healthy human individuals. The repertoire was sequenced with immunoSEQ multiplex PCR; TCRdb's copy has only in-frame clones and lacks some. The sample includes 190,000 or so clones, around 93% seen only once; the top ten take around 0.072%. Sequenced sample: naive CD4+ T cells sorted from blood. As to subset: CD45RA+ positively selected. The receptor source for this set is a woman aged 25 to 45 in good health.

Remarks on this clone: Within the sample, other DNA sequences also encode this same CDR3. The chain combines TRBV28 with TRBJ1-4, with 7 bases that match TRBD1. V was pared by 5 bases and J by 7 bases, with 7 bases of the junction left unmatched. The CDR3 sequence is 14 residues long. Germline-derived CDR1 and CDR2 are MDHEN and SYDVKM. CDR3 nucleotide sequence: TGTGCCAGCAGTCGACAGGGAGTCGGTGAAAAACTGTTTTTT. It codes for CASSRQGVGEKLFF. Using reference TRBV28 and TRBJ1-4 for the parts outside the CDR3, the full variable domain is DVKVTQSSRYLVKRTGEKVFLECVQDMDHENMFWYRQDPGLGLRLIYFSYDVKMKEKGDIPEGYSVSREKKERFSLILESASTNQTSMYLCASSRQGVGEKLFFGSGTQLSVL.

The chain couples TRBV2 to TRBJ2-5; D perhaps matches TRBD1 (7 bases). The end of the DNA fits TRBJ2-7 better, so the J call may be wrong. Germline CDR1 and CDR2: SNHLY and FYNNEI. The length of the CDR3 is 13 residues. Here the CDR3 DNA reads TGTGCCAGTAGAAGACAGGGACTCTACGAGCAGTACTTC. Translation gives CASRRQGLYEQYF.

The chain uses TRBV6-6 and TRBJ2-5, with TRBD2 as a possible D gene (6 bases). Gene TRBJ2-7 matches the end of the DNA better, so the J call may be wrong. The V gene's germline CDR1 is MNHNY and CDR2 SVGAGI (reference sequence). The CDR3 runs 14 residues. The CDR3 region is CASSFSGGNYEQYF. The DNA of the CDR3 is TGTGCCAGCAGTTTTTCAGGCGGGAACTACGAGCAGTACTTC.

V and J are TRBV28 and TRBJ1-1; TRBD1 might be the D (6 bases). CDR1 is MDHEN and CDR2 is SYDVKM in the germline V gene. V was trimmed by 3 bases and J by 6 bases, leaving 20 bases between them. The CDR3 covers 16 residues. CDR3 DNA: TGTGCCAGCAGTTTGGGGGGGCGACTCAACTGGGCTGAAGCTTTCTTT. This sequence encodes CASSLGGRLNWAEAFF.

The chain has TRBV5-1 and TRBJ2-7; a possible D gene is TRBD1 (5 bases). CDR1 is SGHRS, CDR2 YFSETQ, per germline. The CDR3 is 17 residues long. The germline V and J ends were trimmed by 4 bases and 2 bases, with 22 bases remaining between them. As DNA, the CDR3 is TGCGCCAGCAGCGCCACAGGACGCCGGATTTCCACCTACGAGCAGTACTTC. Translation gives CASSATGRRISTYEQYF.